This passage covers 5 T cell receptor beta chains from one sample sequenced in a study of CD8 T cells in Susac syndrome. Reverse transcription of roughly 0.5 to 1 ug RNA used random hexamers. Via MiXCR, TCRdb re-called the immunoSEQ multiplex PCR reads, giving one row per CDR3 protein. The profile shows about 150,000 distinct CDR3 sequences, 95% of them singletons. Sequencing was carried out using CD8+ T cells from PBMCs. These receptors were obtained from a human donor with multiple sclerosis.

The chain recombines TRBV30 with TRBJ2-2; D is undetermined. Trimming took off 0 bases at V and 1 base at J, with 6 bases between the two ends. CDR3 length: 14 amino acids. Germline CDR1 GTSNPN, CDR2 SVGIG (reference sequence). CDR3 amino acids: CAWSVGLNTGELFF. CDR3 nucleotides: TGTGCCTGGAGTGTGGGTCTGAACACCGGGGAGCTGTTTTTT.

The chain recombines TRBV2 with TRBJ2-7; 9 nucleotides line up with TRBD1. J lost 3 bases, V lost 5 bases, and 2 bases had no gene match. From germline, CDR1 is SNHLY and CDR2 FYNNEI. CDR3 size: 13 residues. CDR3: CASSRTGVYEQYF. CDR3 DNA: TGTGCCAGCAGTCGGACAGGGGTCTACGAGCAGTACTTC.

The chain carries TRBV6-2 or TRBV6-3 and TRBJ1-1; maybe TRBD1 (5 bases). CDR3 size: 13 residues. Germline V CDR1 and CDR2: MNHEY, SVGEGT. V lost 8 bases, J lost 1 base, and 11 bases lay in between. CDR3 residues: CASRGEGNTEAFF. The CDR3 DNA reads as TGTGCCAGCCGGGGGGAGGGGAACACTGAAGCTTTCTTT.

Here the CDR3 reads CASSRLNTGELFF. The CDR3 DNA sequence: TGTGCCAGCAGCCGACTGAACACCGGGGAGCTGTTTTTT. The genes are TRBV9 and TRBJ2-2; no clear D gene. Trimming cost V 4 bases and J 1 base, with 5 bases left between them. The length of the CDR3 is 13 residues. Germline assignment: CDR1 SGDLS and CDR2 YYNGEE.

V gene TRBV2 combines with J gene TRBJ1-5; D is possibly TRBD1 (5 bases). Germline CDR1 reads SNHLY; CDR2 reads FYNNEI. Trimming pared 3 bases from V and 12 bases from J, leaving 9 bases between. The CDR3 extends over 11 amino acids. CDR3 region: CASSESQGQHF. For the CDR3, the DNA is TGTGCCAGCAGTGAGAGCCAGGGCCAGCATTTT.